This TCR beta chain came from a study of blood T cell repertoires in COVID-19. Study summary: The origin of the acute and convalescent COVID-19 samples was the United States, Italy and Spain.

The trim removed 3 bases at V and 2 bases at J, leaving 8 bases unmatched. Germline loops: CDR1 SGDLS, CDR2 YYNGEE. The CDR3 consists of 16 residues. Repertoires were generated with immunoSEQ multiplex PCR, while TCRdb's copy carries only in-frame clones and drops some. The sample records roughly 270,000 clones, around 84% being singletons. Sequencing input: PBMCs or T cells enriched from blood (not recorded which). This clonotype originated in a woman aged 50 to 60 who had recovered from COVID-19. The genes are TRBV9 and TRBJ1-3; 7 bases fit TRBD1. CDR3 sequence reads: CASSAPQGVAGNTIYF. For the CDR3, the DNA is TGTGCCAGCAGCGCACCCCAGGGGGTTGCTGGAAACACCATATATTTT.